The 4 T cell receptor beta chains in this list originate from one sample, sequenced in a study of blood T cells in healthy people across ages. The authors ran a second PCR of 7 to 11 cycles using a sample-barcoded 5' primer and a J-beta primer mix. TCRdb re-derived calls from the 5' RACE reads in MiXCR, one entry per CDR3 protein. The data hold about 970,000 distinct CDR3 sequences, with about 51% observed a single time. The sample comprised blood. Receptors were obtained from an older woman in good health.

The CDR3 spells CASSPRLAEIQETQYF. CDR3 DNA sequence: TGTGCCAGCAGCCCCCGACTAGCGGAAATACAAGAGACCCAGTACTTC. The V gene is TRBV7-9, the J gene TRBJ2-5; 9 bases align to TRBD2. This CDR3 is built from 16 residues. Germline V gene lookup returns CDR1 SEHNR and CDR2 FQNEAQ (reference sequence). J lost 2 bases, V lost 5 bases, and 9 bases had no gene match.

This clonotype has a handful of counts. The genes are TRBV20-1 and TRBJ2-1; TRBD1 matches at 7 bases. The V and J ends lost 4 bases and 10 bases, in that order; junction bases with no gene match: 19. Germline CDR1 and CDR2: DFQATT and SNEGSKA (reference sequence). The CDR3 contains 16 residues. This chain's CDR3 is CSATSMDDRGPGEQFF. CDR3 coding DNA: TGCAGTGCTACCTCCATGGATGATAGGGGGCCGGGGGAGCAGTTCTTC.

The chain combines TRBV27 with TRBJ1-6, with TRBD1 matching 7 bases. Germline-derived CDR1 and CDR2 are MNHEY and SMNVEV (reference sequence). The CDR3 runs 16 residues. Trimming at V came to 0 bases and at J to 7 bases, leaving 6 bases not matched to a gene. CDR3 residues: CASSLSGQAGNSPLHF. CDR3 coding DNA: TGTGCCAGCAGTTTATCCGGACAGGCTGGGAATTCACCCCTCCACTTT.

This clonotype showed up just a few times. The chain joins TRBV25-1 to TRBJ1-5, with D uncertain. Germline V CDR1 and CDR2: MGHDK, SYGVNS. Trimming took off 4 bases at V and 5 bases at J, with 9 bases between the two ends. This CDR3 is 13 amino acids long. CDR3 in DNA: TGTGCCAGCAGTGCCAGTCACGATCAGCCCCAGCATTTT. This sequence encodes CASSASHDQPQHF.